The entry that follows covers one T cell receptor beta chain sequence. Looked up from germline, CDR1 is SGHAT and CDR2 is FQDESV (reference sequence). With V trimmed by 8 bases and J by 8 bases, 15 bases remained unmatched. The CDR3 runs 15 residues. The data are from a study of cytomegalovirus exposure and HLA in healthy donors. The PCR ran on 60 Vbeta and 13 Jbeta primers. Libraries were prepared by immunoSEQ multiplex PCR; TCRdb keeps only in-frame clonotypes and omits some of them. The sample has about 120,000 clones; 70% to 80% are singletons. The TCR sequence derives from a man aged 45-65 years in good health and CMV-seropositive. The material sequenced was PBMCs. The V gene is TRBV11-1, the J gene TRBJ2-1; TRBD2 aligns across 7 bases. The CDR3 DNA reads as TGTGCCAGCGGGGAAGGGAACGGGAGGTTATATGAGCAGTTCTTC. Amino acid sequence: CASGEGNGRLYEQFF.